Shown below are 22 T cell receptor beta chains from a single sample sequenced in a study of cytotoxic CD8 clonotypes in ibrutinib-treated CLL. Repertoires were generated with immunoSEQ multiplex PCR, while TCRdb's copy carries only in-frame clones and drops some. The table has about 300,000 clones, 65% to 85% seen once; the top ten hold 5.6%. This specimen was PBMCs, taken at disease progression, from a patient treated with ibrutinib. These receptors originate from a human donor with chronic lymphocytic leukemia.

The gene calls are TRBV6-8 and TRBJ1-4; D remains unclear. The length of the CDR3 is 20 residues. V lost 0 bases to trimming and J lost 10 bases, with 30 bases between them. Germline CDR1 is MNHGY and CDR2 is SAAAGT. The CDR3 bases are TGTGCCAGCAGTTACTCTTGGGTGGCGCGGGAACCCCGTGCCTCGGTAAAACTGTTTTTT. Translating gives CASSYSWVAREPRASVKLFF.

V and J are TRBV9 and TRBJ2-3; 7 positions match TRBD2. Germline CDR1 and CDR2: SGDLS and YYNGEE. CDR3 length: 17 residues. The V segment lost 0 bases and the J segment 1 base; nucleotides outside the gene matches: 8. DNA for the CDR3: TGTGCCAGCAGCGTAGAGCGGGGCTTTGATGGCACAGATACGCAGTATTTT. As protein: CASSVERGFDGTDTQYF.

The table lists this clone with a few counts. This sequence joins TRBV6-1 and TRBJ1-5, with 7 bases aligning to TRBD1. The CDR3 is 14 amino acids. In germline, CDR1 is MNHNS, CDR2 SASEGT. The J segment lost 2 bases and the V segment lost 6 bases, leaving 4 bases of the junction unmatched. The CDR3 region has the DNA TGTGCCAGCAGCATACAGGGGCGCAATCAGCCCCAGCATTTT. It translates to CASSIQGRNQPQHF.

A few counts support this clone. The V call is TRBV4-2, the J call TRBJ2-3; D not resolved. V gave up 0 bases and J gave up 2 bases, with 9 bases separating them. Per germline, CDR1 LGHNA and CDR2 YNFKEQ. CDR3 length equals 15 residues. The CDR3 loop is CASSQDPQYTDTQYF. CDR3 sequence (DNA): TGTGCCAGCAGCCAAGACCCCCAGTACACAGATACGCAGTATTTT.

The J gene is TRBJ1-1, the V gene TRBV25-1; D is unresolved. CDR1 and CDR2 (germline): MGHDK, SYGVNS. There are 13 residues in the CDR3. V shed 6 bases and J shed 4 bases, with 12 bases lying between them. The CDR3 nucleotides are TGTGCCAGCAGGAGCCCTGGCTTCACTGAAGCTTTCTTT. Translating gives CASRSPGFTEAFF.

This chain joins TRBV2 and TRBJ1-2; D gene uncertain. V was shortened by 6 bases and J by 4 bases, with 12 bases between the two germline ends. The germline gives CDR1 SNHLY, CDR2 FYNNEI. The CDR3 runs to 13 residues. The CDR3 coding sequence is TGTGCCAGCAGCGACCTGAAAGTCTATGGCTACACCTTC. Protein sequence: CASSDLKVYGYTF.

The chain has TRBV29-1 and TRBJ2-3, with TRBD1 matching over 7 bases. Trimming cost V 8 bases and J 3 bases; bases outside gene matches: 8. This CDR3 contains 13 residues. Germline V gene data show CDR1 as SQVTM and CDR2 as ANQGSEA. CDR3 DNA sequence: TGCAGCTTTCGACAGGGCCTGACAGATACGCAGTATTTT. This encodes CSFRQGLTDTQYF.

The genes are TRBV5-1 and TRBJ1-1, with D unclear. The CDR3 has 15 amino acids. The germline V gene has CDR1 SGHRS and CDR2 YFSETQ. Trimming removed 1 base at V and 6 bases at J, with 16 bases between. The CDR3 DNA is TGCGCCAGCAGCTTGTCCGGGGTAGTCGGCGCTGAAGCTTTCTTT. It specifies CASSLSGVVGAEAFF.

The chain has TRBV7-2 and TRBJ2-7, with no clear D. The CDR3 totals 15 residues. Trimming removed 1 base at V and 0 bases at J, with 10 bases between. Germline CDR1 reads SGHTA; CDR2 reads FQGNSA. The CDR3 coding sequence is TGTGCCAGCAGCTTAGGCTCAGCATCCTCCTACGAGCAGTACTTC. It specifies CASSLGSASSYEQYF.

V and J are TRBV29-1 and TRBJ1-2; 11 nucleotides agree with TRBD1. The CDR3 covers 13 residues. The J segment lost 5 bases and the V segment lost 7 bases, leaving 6 bases of the junction unmatched. Germline CDR1 reads SQVTM; CDR2 reads ANQGSEA. The CDR3 DNA follows: TGCAGCGCCCGAGGACAGGGGGCTTATGGCTACACCTTC. Its protein is CSARGQGAYGYTF.

The V gene is TRBV15, the J gene TRBJ1-1; 7 nucleotides agree with TRBD1. Germline CDR1 is LNHNV and CDR2 is YYDKDF (reference sequence). Germline trimming cut 5 bases from V and 7 bases from J; bases unmatched to any gene: 7. The CDR3 loop spans 13 amino acids. In DNA, the CDR3 is TGTGCCACCAGCCCCGGGACAGTTAATGAAGCTTTCTTT. Protein: CATSPGTVNEAFF.

The V call is TRBV10-1, the J call TRBJ2-1; tentative D call: TRBD2 (6 bases). CDR3 length equals 12 residues. V was clipped by 6 bases and J by 10 bases, with 13 bases between them. Germline V gene data show CDR1 as WNHNN and CDR2 as SYGVQD (reference sequence). CDR3: CASSHGGVEQFF. The CDR3 DNA reads as TGCGCCAGCAGCCACGGAGGGGTCGAGCAGTTCTTC.

V gene TRBV19 combines with J gene TRBJ2-1; TRBD2 matches at 7 bases. Losses at the gene ends were 6 bases for V and 5 bases for J; bases not matched to a gene: 4. This CDR3 spans 13 amino acids. CDR1 is LNHDA and CDR2 is SQIVND in the germline V gene (reference sequence). The CDR3 loop reads CASSPGTNNEQFF. CDR3 nucleotides: TGTGCCAGTAGCCCCGGGACTAACAATGAGCAGTTCTTC. Complete variable domain (other parts from reference TRBV19 and TRBJ2-1): DGGITQSPKYLFRKEGQNVTLSCEQNLNHDAMYWYRQDPGQGLRLIYYSQIVNDFQKGDIAEGYSVSREKKESFPLTVTSAQKNPTAFYLCASSPGTNNEQFFGPGTRLTVL.

The chain combines TRBV4-1 with TRBJ1-4; 7 nucleotides line up with TRBD1. CDR1 MGHRA and CDR2 YSYEKL come from the germline V gene. CDR3 length: 16 residues. V was clipped by 0 bases and J by 7 bases; unmatched bases: 8. The CDR3 here is CASSQDRGGEGEKLFF. The CDR3 DNA follows: TGCGCCAGCAGCCAAGACCGAGGGGGCGAGGGTGAAAAACTGTTTTTT.

The V gene is TRBV10-2, the J gene TRBJ2-3; D is possibly TRBD2 (6 bases). CDR1 is WSHSY and CDR2 is SAAADI in the germline V gene. Trimming cost V 4 bases and J 6 bases, with 11 bases left between them. CDR3 length: 13 residues. CDR3 sequence reads: CASSGGGKDTQYF. The CDR3 bases are TGCGCCAGCAGTGGAGGCGGGAAGGATACGCAGTATTTT.

This clone was picked up a small number of times. This chain joins TRBV4-1 and TRBJ2-7, with unresolved D. The CDR3 loop spans 14 amino acids. Trimming cost V 4 bases and J 2 bases, with 12 bases left between them. Per the germline V gene, CDR1 is MGHRA and CDR2 is YSYEKL. Written as DNA, the CDR3 is TGCGCCAGCAGCCCCTCGACCGTTACCTACGAGCAGTACTTC. This gives the protein CASSPSTVTYEQYF.

The chain couples TRBV28 to TRBJ1-4; D unresolved. Germline CDR1 MDHEN, CDR2 SYDVKM. CDR3 length: 20 residues. V lost 3 bases and J 0 bases, leaving 23 bases between the germline ends. CDR3 protein: CASSFSWSLKESATNEKLFF. The CDR3 nucleotides are TGTGCCAGCAGTTTTTCCTGGTCGCTGAAGGAATCCGCAACTAATGAAAAACTGTTTTTT.

As to this clone: The sample contains more than one DNA sequence encoding this CDR3. The V and J genes are TRBV10-3 and TRBJ2-7; 9 nucleotides line up with TRBD1. Germline V gives CDR1 ENHRY, CDR2 SYGVKD. V was pared by 6 bases and J by 4 bases, with 1 base of the junction left unmatched. The CDR3 consists of 12 residues. The CDR3 region is CAISGQGYEQYF. Here the CDR3 DNA reads TGTGCCATCAGCGGACAGGGGTACGAGCAGTACTTC.

This clone occurred a few times. The rearrangement joins TRBV29-1 to TRBJ2-7; possible D gene TRBD2, 5 bases. Per the germline V gene, CDR1 is SQVTM and CDR2 is ANQGSEA. V was trimmed by 6 bases and J by 6 bases, leaving 12 bases between them. The CDR3 runs 11 residues. The CDR3 DNA follows: TGCAGCGTCGGGAAGGTCGGCGAGCAGTACTTC. Its protein product is CSVGKVGEQYF.

The chain recombines TRBV19 with TRBJ2-2; no firm D call. V gave up 7 bases and J gave up 6 bases, with 18 bases separating them. Germline V lookup: CDR1 LNHDA, CDR2 SQIVND (reference sequence). The CDR3 is made up of 15 amino acids. The CDR3 nucleotides are TGTGCCAGTACCCCACGACCAGCCATTTCCGGGGAGCTGTTTTTT. It translates to CASTPRPAISGELFF. The full variable domain, with the rest looked up from reference TRBV19 and TRBJ2-2, is DGGITQSPKYLFRKEGQNVTLSCEQNLNHDAMYWYRQDPGQGLRLIYYSQIVNDFQKGDIAEGYSVSREKKESFPLTVTSAQKNPTAFYLCASTPRPAISGELFFGEGSRLTVL.

The chain uses TRBV5-4 and TRBJ1-4; 8 nucleotides agree with TRBD1. CDR3 length equals 15 residues. Germline trimming cut 4 bases from V and 6 bases from J; bases unmatched to any gene: 8. CDR1 is SGHNT and CDR2 is YYREEE in the germline V gene (reference sequence). This CDR3 reads CASSPGQGADEKLFF. The CDR3, as DNA: TGTGCCAGCAGCCCCGGGCAGGGGGCTGATGAAAAACTGTTTTTT.

This clone was picked up a small number of times. V usage is TRBV4-3 and J usage is TRBJ2-7, with D perhaps TRBD1 or TRBD2 (5 bases each). Deletions cut 0 bases from V and 3 bases from J, with 15 bases between. This CDR3 contains 16 residues. Per the germline V gene, CDR1 is LGHNA and CDR2 is YSLEER. The CDR3: CASSQDVGGRSYEQYF. CDR3 coding DNA: TGCGCCAGCAGCCAAGATGTTGGGGGACGGAGCTACGAGCAGTACTTC.